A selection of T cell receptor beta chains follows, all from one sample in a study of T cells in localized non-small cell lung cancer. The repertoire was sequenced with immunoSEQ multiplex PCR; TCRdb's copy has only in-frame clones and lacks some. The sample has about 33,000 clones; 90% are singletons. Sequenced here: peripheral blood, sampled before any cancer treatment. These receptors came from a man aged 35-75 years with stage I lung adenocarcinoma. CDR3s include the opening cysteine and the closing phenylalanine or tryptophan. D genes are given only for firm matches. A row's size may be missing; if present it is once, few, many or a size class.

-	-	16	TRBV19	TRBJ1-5	CASSTAGSLINQPQHF	TGTGCCAGTAGTACCGCGGGCAGTCTGATCAATCAGCCCCAGCATTTT
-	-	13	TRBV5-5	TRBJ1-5	CASSLGPDQPQHF	TGTGCCAGCAGCTTGGGACCAGATCAGCCCCAGCATTTT
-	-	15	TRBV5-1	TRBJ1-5	CASSLEGGVNQPQHF	TGCGCCAGCAGCTTGGAGGGCGGCGTAAATCAGCCCCAGCATTTT
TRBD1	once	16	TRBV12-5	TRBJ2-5	CASGYLWTGGAETQYF	TGTGCTAGTGGTTACCTCTGGACAGGGGGCGCGGAGACCCAGTACTTC
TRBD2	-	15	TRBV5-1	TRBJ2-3	CASSSVAGGQDTQYF	TGCGCCAGCAGCTCAGTAGCGGGGGGACAAGATACGCAGTATTTT
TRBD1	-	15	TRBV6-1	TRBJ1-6	CASSESGGSNSPLHF	TGTGCCAGCAGTGAATCAGGGGGCTCCAATTCACCCCTCCACTTT
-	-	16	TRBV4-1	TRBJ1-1	CASSSSPQGLITEAFF	TGCGCCAGCAGTTCCAGTCCTCAGGGTTTAATTACTGAAGCTTTCTTT
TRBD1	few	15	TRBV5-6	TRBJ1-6	CASSSGTGWNSPLHF	TGTGCCAGCAGCTCCGGGACAGGCTGGAATTCACCCCTCCACTTT
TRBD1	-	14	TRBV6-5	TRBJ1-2	CASSLRQGVYGYTF	TGTGCCAGCAGTTTACGACAGGGAGTCTATGGCTACACCTTC
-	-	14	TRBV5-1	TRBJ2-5	CASSLLQLEETQYF	TGCGCCAGCAGCTTGTTACAGCTGGAGGAGACCCAGTACTTC
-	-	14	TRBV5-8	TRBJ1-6	CASSLDQYNSPLHF	TGTGCCAGCAGCTTGGACCAATATAATTCACCCCTCCACTTT
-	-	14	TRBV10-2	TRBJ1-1	CASRSDRLNTEAFF	TGCGCCAGCAGATCCGACCGGCTAAACACTGAAGCTTTCTTT
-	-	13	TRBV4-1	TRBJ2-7	CASSQDAALEQYF	TGCGCCAGCAGCCAAGATGCGGCACTCGAGCAGTACTTC
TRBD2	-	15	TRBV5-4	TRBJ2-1	CASRTSGGAYNEQFF	TGTGCCAGCAGGACTAGCGGGGGGGCCTACAATGAGCAGTTCTTC
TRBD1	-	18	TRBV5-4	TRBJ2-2	CASSPTGGIRSKSGELFF	TGTGCCAGCAGCCCGACAGGGGGTATCCGCTCCAAGTCCGGGGAGCTGTTTTTT
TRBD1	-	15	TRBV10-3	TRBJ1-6	CATKPGTDFYSPLHF	TGTGCCACCAAACCCGGGACAGACTTTTATTCACCCCTCCACTTT
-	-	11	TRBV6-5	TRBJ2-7	CASSQGHEQYF	TGTGCCAGCAGTCAGGGTCACGAGCAGTACTTC
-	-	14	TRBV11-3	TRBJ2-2	CASSLQGRTGELFF	TGTGCCAGCAGCTTACAGGGGCGGACCGGGGAGCTGTTTTTT
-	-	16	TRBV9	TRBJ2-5	CASSDSPHVNQETQYF	TGTGCCAGCAGCGACTCCCCACACGTAAATCAAGAGACCCAGTACTTC
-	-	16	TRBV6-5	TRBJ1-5	CASSYSWQVGNQPQHF	TGTGCCAGCAGTTACTCTTGGCAGGTTGGCAATCAGCCCCAGCATTTT